These T cell receptor beta chains were read from a single sample in a study of radiation and T cells in renal cell carcinoma. Sequenced by immunoSEQ multiplex PCR; TCRdb stores in-frame clones only, minus some. The sample has about 130,000 clones, over 75% seen once. The sample consisted of blood, taken from a patient whose treatment included radiotherapy and nephrectomy. These receptors all come from a woman aged 45 to 65 with renal cell carcinoma. CDR3s include the opening cysteine and the closing phenylalanine or tryptophan. The order of the fields is clone size, J gene, V gene, D gene, CDR3 DNA, CDR3 protein. The D gene is left open where the match is weak. Not all rows give a size; the values are once, few, many and, for expanded clones, a class.

abundance: NA
j_gene: TRBJ2-1
v_gene: TRBV29-1
d_gene: TRBD2
CDR3nt: TGCAGCGCTGGAATGACTTGGGGAGCGGGGGGTAACAATGAGCAGTTCTTC
CDR3aa: CSAGMTWGAGGNNEQFF

abundance: NA
j_gene: TRBJ1-2
v_gene: TRBV6-5
d_gene: NA
CDR3nt: TGTGCCAGCAGTTACTCGAACAGTTATGGCTACACCTTC
CDR3aa: CASSYSNSYGYTF

abundance: NA
j_gene: TRBJ1-1
v_gene: TRBV7-2
d_gene: TRBD1
CDR3nt: TGTGCCAGCAGCTTACAGGGGGCGAGGACTGAAGCTTTCTTT
CDR3aa: CASSLQGARTEAFF

abundance: NA
j_gene: TRBJ1-3
v_gene: TRBV6-1
d_gene: TRBD1
CDR3nt: TGTGCCAGCAGTGATCAACCGGTCGGGACAGGGGTTGGAAACACCATATATTTT
CDR3aa: CASSDQPVGTGVGNTIYF

abundance: NA
j_gene: TRBJ1-2
v_gene: TRBV5-6
d_gene: NA
CDR3nt: TGTGCCAGCAGCTTGGTACGTCACAGGTTCACTGGCTACACCTTC
CDR3aa: CASSLVRHRFTGYTF

abundance: once
j_gene: TRBJ1-2
v_gene: TRBV11-2
d_gene: NA
CDR3nt: TGTGCCAGCAGCCCCACAAAAGGAAACTATGGCTACACCTTC
CDR3aa: CASSPTKGNYGYTF

abundance: once
j_gene: TRBJ2-3
v_gene: TRBV7-3
d_gene: NA
CDR3nt: TGTGCCAGCAGCTTAGGCGGGCGTTATAGCACAGATACGCAGTATTTT
CDR3aa: CASSLGGRYSTDTQYF

abundance: NA
j_gene: TRBJ1-5
v_gene: TRBV6-1
d_gene: TRBD1
CDR3nt: TGTGCCAGCAAGAGGGGACAGTTCAATCAGCCCCAGCATTTT
CDR3aa: CASKRGQFNQPQHF

abundance: NA
j_gene: TRBJ1-2
v_gene: TRBV9
d_gene: NA
CDR3nt: TGTGCCAGCAGCGTAGTGGAGGGGGGCGATGTGTATGGCTACACCTTC
CDR3aa: CASSVVEGGDVYGYTF

abundance: NA
j_gene: TRBJ1-1
v_gene: TRBV18
d_gene: NA
CDR3nt: TGTGCCAGCTCACCAGGAGCGAACACTGAAGCTTTCTTT
CDR3aa: CASSPGANTEAFF

abundance: NA
j_gene: TRBJ2-2
v_gene: TRBV19
d_gene: NA
CDR3nt: TGTGCCAGTAGTATACCACGGGGATACACCGGGGAGCTGTTTTTT
CDR3aa: CASSIPRGYTGELFF

abundance: NA
j_gene: TRBJ1-4
v_gene: TRBV19
d_gene: TRBD1
CDR3nt: TGTGCCAGTAGAGATCCGGGACAGGGACTTGAAAAACTGTTTTTT
CDR3aa: CASRDPGQGLEKLFF

abundance: NA
j_gene: TRBJ1-5
v_gene: TRBV5-4
d_gene: NA
CDR3nt: TGTGCCAGCAGCTTGGAAGGGAACCACGGCAATCAGCCCCAGCATTTT
CDR3aa: CASSLEGNHGNQPQHF

abundance: NA
j_gene: TRBJ1-1
v_gene: TRBV9
d_gene: NA
CDR3nt: TGTGCCAGCAGTGGAATCCGGGACGTGGAAGCTTTCTTT
CDR3aa: CASSGIRDVEAFF

abundance: once
j_gene: TRBJ2-7
v_gene: TRBV6-1
d_gene: NA
CDR3nt: TGTGCCAGCAGTGTCGGAGATATCTACGAGCAGTACTTC
CDR3aa: CASSVGDIYEQYF

abundance: few
j_gene: TRBJ1-5
v_gene: TRBV5-6
d_gene: NA
CDR3nt: TGTGCCAGCAGCAACACAGGGTATCAGCCCCAGCATTTT
CDR3aa: CASSNTGYQPQHF

abundance: NA
j_gene: TRBJ1-1
v_gene: TRBV2
d_gene: TRBD1
CDR3nt: TGTGCCAGCAGGAGACAGGGTTCTCTCCTGAACACTGAAGCTTTCTTT
CDR3aa: CASRRQGSLLNTEAFF

abundance: NA
j_gene: TRBJ2-7
v_gene: TRBV7-2
d_gene: NA
CDR3nt: TGTGCCAGCAGCTTAGGAGCAGGAGCCGTCTACGAGCAGTACTTC
CDR3aa: CASSLGAGAVYEQYF

abundance: NA
j_gene: TRBJ1-3
v_gene: TRBV19
d_gene: NA
CDR3nt: TGTGCCAGTAGAGGGGACGTGGTGGGCTCTGGAAACACCATATATTTT
CDR3aa: CASRGDVVGSGNTIYF

abundance: NA
j_gene: TRBJ2-7
v_gene: TRBV7-8
d_gene: TRBD2
CDR3nt: TGTGCCAGCAGCTTAGTGACTAGCGGGTACTACGAGCAGTACTTC
CDR3aa: CASSLVTSGYYEQYF

abundance: NA
j_gene: TRBJ2-7
v_gene: TRBV4-3
d_gene: NA
CDR3nt: TGCGCCAGCAGCCGGCAGACGGAGGGCTACGAGCAGTACTTC
CDR3aa: CASSRQTEGYEQYF

abundance: once
j_gene: TRBJ2-2
v_gene: TRBV6-6
d_gene: NA
CDR3nt: TGTGCCAGCAGATACCACACCGGGGAGCTGTTTTTT
CDR3aa: CASRYHTGELFF

abundance: NA
j_gene: TRBJ1-6
v_gene: TRBV14
d_gene: NA
CDR3nt: TGTGCCAGCAGCCAAGGTCAACCCAATTCACCCCTCCACTTT
CDR3aa: CASSQGQPNSPLHF

abundance: NA
j_gene: TRBJ1-1
v_gene: TRBV7-9
d_gene: NA
CDR3nt: TGTGCCAGCAGCTTAGTTGGCCAAATCACGAACACTGAAGCTTTCTTT
CDR3aa: CASSLVGQITNTEAFF

abundance: NA
j_gene: TRBJ2-3
v_gene: TRBV5-4
d_gene: TRBD1
CDR3nt: TGTGCCAGCAGCTTAAGGACAGGGCCCACAGATACGCAGTATTTT
CDR3aa: CASSLRTGPTDTQYF

abundance: few
j_gene: TRBJ2-1
v_gene: TRBV11-3
d_gene: TRBD2
CDR3nt: TGTGCCAGCAGCCGTGGGGGGGGAAAGAATGAGCAGTTCTTC
CDR3aa: CASSRGGGKNEQFF

abundance: NA
j_gene: TRBJ1-6
v_gene: TRBV19
d_gene: TRBD1
CDR3nt: TGTGCCAGTAGTGCCCGTATGGGACAGGGAGCCTCACCCCTCCACTTT
CDR3aa: CASSARMGQGASPLHF

abundance: NA
j_gene: TRBJ1-3
v_gene: TRBV19
d_gene: NA
CDR3nt: TGTGCCGTTTGGGACACTTCCTCTGGAAACACCATATATTTT
CDR3aa: CAVWDTSSGNTIYF

abundance: NA
j_gene: TRBJ1-5
v_gene: TRBV2
d_gene: NA
CDR3nt: TGTGCCAGCAGTGAAGAGAGAGGTATACCCCAGCATTTT
CDR3aa: CASSEERGIPQHF

abundance: NA
j_gene: TRBJ1-1
v_gene: TRBV5-4
d_gene: NA
CDR3nt: TGTGCCAGCAGCTTTAAGGGAGGGGACACTGAAGCTTTCTTT
CDR3aa: CASSFKGGDTEAFF

abundance: once
j_gene: TRBJ1-2
v_gene: TRBV19
d_gene: NA
CDR3nt: TGTGCCAGTAGTATGACCCCGGTAGAGGTGGATGGCTACACCTTC
CDR3aa: CASSMTPVEVDGYTF

abundance: NA
j_gene: TRBJ1-1
v_gene: TRBV4-3
d_gene: NA
CDR3nt: TGCGCCAGCAGCCATGGGGCCGGACGTTTGAACACTGAAGCTTTCTTT
CDR3aa: CASSHGAGRLNTEAFF

abundance: NA
j_gene: TRBJ2-3
v_gene: TRBV28
d_gene: NA
CDR3nt: TGTGCCAGCACCCCGGGGGGCACTAGCACAGATACGCAGTATTTT
CDR3aa: CASTPGGTSTDTQYF

abundance: NA
j_gene: TRBJ2-5
v_gene: TRBV5-6
d_gene: NA
CDR3nt: TGTGCCAGCAGCTATGACAGCCAAGAGACCCAGTACTTC
CDR3aa: CASSYDSQETQYF

abundance: NA
j_gene: TRBJ1-5
v_gene: TRBV2
d_gene: NA
CDR3nt: TGTGCCAGCAGTGATAGGGGTTGGCAGCTCGGGGGGCCCCAGCATTTT
CDR3aa: CASSDRGWQLGGPQHF

abundance: NA
j_gene: TRBJ1-5
v_gene: TRBV19
d_gene: NA
CDR3nt: TGTGCCAGTAGTATGCCCCGGGCCGTCATGGGGGGATCGACCAATCAGCCCCAGCATTTT
CDR3aa: CASSMPRAVMGGSTNQPQHF

abundance: once
j_gene: TRBJ2-4
v_gene: TRBV19
d_gene: NA
CDR3nt: TGTGCCAGTAGTATCTGGAGTAGGTCAGCCAAAAACATTCAGTACTTC
CDR3aa: CASSIWSRSAKNIQYF

abundance: NA
j_gene: TRBJ2-2
v_gene: TRBV6-1
d_gene: NA
CDR3nt: TGTGCCAGCACCAAGGAGGGTCGGTCCGGGGAGCTGTTTTTT
CDR3aa: CASTKEGRSGELFF

abundance: once
j_gene: TRBJ2-7
v_gene: TRBV20-1
d_gene: TRBD1
CDR3nt: TGCAGTGCGGGACAGGCGAGGGAGCAGTACTTC
CDR3aa: CSAGQAREQYF

abundance: NA
j_gene: TRBJ2-2
v_gene: TRBV7-6
d_gene: TRBD1
CDR3nt: TGTGCCAGCAGCCTCCAGGAAACAGGGGGTACCGGGGAGCTGTTTTTT
CDR3aa: CASSLQETGGTGELFF

abundance: NA
j_gene: TRBJ2-2
v_gene: TRBV7-9
d_gene: NA
CDR3nt: TGTGCCAGCAGCTTAGAGCGGCCCTCCCACGGGGAGCTGTTTTTT
CDR3aa: CASSLERPSHGELFF

abundance: NA
j_gene: TRBJ1-2
v_gene: TRBV6-6
d_gene: TRBD1
CDR3nt: TGTGCCAGCAGTCGGGACAGGAATATGCATGGCTACACCTTC
CDR3aa: CASSRDRNMHGYTF

abundance: NA
j_gene: TRBJ1-4
v_gene: TRBV2
d_gene: NA
CDR3nt: TGTGCCAGCAGTCCCGCGGGTAATTGGGGAAATGAAAAACTGTTTTTT
CDR3aa: CASSPAGNWGNEKLFF

abundance: NA
j_gene: TRBJ1-2
v_gene: TRBV19
d_gene: NA
CDR3nt: TGTGCCAGTAGTAATTCGGGGGGTGCTATGGGCTACACCTTC
CDR3aa: CASSNSGGAMGYTF

abundance: NA
j_gene: TRBJ2-4
v_gene: TRBV7-9
d_gene: NA
CDR3nt: TGTGCCAGCAGCTTAGCGCCCCGGACCCTTCAGTACTTC
CDR3aa: CASSLAPRTLQYF

abundance: NA
j_gene: TRBJ1-2
v_gene: TRBV5-1
d_gene: NA
CDR3nt: TGCGCCAGCAGCTTGTTGGAGGGTGAGAACTATGGCTACACCTTC
CDR3aa: CASSLLEGENYGYTF

abundance: once
j_gene: TRBJ1-1
v_gene: TRBV6-1
d_gene: NA
CDR3nt: TGTGCCAGCAGTGAAGCGTCGGTGAACACTGAAGCTTTCTTT
CDR3aa: CASSEASVNTEAFF

abundance: NA
j_gene: TRBJ2-7
v_gene: TRBV5-5
d_gene: NA
CDR3nt: TGTGCCAGCAGCTTGAACAGGGAGCAAAAAGGGGAGTACTTC
CDR3aa: CASSLNREQKGEYF

abundance: NA
j_gene: TRBJ1-5
v_gene: TRBV19
d_gene: NA
CDR3nt: TGTGCCAGTAGTCAGGGAAGGGGTCAGCCCCAGCATTTT
CDR3aa: CASSQGRGQPQHF

abundance: NA
j_gene: TRBJ1-2
v_gene: TRBV5-4
d_gene: NA
CDR3nt: TGTGCCAGCAGCTTGGACAGAACAGCTTATGGCTACACCTTC
CDR3aa: CASSLDRTAYGYTF

abundance: NA
j_gene: TRBJ2-7
v_gene: TRBV19
d_gene: NA
CDR3nt: TGTGCCAGTAGTATAGGGGGGGACGCCCCCAATTACTTC
CDR3aa: CASSIGGDAPNYF

abundance: NA
j_gene: TRBJ2-1
v_gene: TRBV7-6
d_gene: TRBD2
CDR3nt: TGTGCCAGCAGCGTAGACGGACTAGCGGGGGGTGAGCAGTTCTTC
CDR3aa: CASSVDGLAGGEQFF